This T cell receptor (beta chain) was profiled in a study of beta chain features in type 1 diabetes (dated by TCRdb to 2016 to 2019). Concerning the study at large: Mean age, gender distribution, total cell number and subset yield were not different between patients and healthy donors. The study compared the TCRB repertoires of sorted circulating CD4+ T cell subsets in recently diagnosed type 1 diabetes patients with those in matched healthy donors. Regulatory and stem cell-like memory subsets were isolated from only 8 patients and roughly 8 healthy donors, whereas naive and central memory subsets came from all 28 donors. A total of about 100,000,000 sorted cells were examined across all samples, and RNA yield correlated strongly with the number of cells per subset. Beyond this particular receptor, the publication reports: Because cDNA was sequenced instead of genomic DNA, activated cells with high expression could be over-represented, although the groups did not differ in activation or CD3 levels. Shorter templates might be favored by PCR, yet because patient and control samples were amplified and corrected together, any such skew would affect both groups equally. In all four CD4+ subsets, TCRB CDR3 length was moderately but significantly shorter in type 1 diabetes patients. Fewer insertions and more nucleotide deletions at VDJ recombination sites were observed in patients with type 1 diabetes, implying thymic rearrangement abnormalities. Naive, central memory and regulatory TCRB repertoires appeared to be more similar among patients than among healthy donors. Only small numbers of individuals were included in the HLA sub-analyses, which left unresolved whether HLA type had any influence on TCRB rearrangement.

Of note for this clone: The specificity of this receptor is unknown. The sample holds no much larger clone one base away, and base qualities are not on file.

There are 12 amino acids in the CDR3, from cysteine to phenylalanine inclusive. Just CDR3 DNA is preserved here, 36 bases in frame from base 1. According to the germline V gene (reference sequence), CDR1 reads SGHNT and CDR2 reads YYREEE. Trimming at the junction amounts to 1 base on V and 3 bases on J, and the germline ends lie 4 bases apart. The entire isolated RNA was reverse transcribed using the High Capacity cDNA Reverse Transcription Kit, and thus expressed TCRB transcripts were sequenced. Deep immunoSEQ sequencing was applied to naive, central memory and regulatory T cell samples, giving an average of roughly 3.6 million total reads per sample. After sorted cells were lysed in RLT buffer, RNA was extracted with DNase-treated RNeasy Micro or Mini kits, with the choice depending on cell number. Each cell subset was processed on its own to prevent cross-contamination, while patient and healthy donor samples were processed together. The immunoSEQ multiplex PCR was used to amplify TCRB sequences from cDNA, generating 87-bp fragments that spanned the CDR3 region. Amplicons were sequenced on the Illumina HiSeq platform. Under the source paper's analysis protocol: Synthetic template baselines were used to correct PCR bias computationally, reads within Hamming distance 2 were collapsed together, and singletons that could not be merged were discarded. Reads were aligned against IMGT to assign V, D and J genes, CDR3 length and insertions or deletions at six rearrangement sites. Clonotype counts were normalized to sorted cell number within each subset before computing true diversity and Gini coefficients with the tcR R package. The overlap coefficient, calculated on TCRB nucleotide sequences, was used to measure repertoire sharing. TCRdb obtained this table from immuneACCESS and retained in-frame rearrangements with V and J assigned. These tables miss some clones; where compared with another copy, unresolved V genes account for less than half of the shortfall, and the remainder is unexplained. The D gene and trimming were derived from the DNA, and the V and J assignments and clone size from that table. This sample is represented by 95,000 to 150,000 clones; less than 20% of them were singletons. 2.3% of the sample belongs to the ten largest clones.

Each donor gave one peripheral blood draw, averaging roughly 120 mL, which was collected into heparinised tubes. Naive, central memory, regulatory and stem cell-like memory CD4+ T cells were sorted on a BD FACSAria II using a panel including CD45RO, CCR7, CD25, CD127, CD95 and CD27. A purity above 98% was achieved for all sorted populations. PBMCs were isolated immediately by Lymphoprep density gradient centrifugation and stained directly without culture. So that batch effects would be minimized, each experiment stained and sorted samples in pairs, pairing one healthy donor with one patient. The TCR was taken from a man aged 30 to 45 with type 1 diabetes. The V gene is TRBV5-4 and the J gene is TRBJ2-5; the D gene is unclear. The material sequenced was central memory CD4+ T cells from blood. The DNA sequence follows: TGTGCCAGCAGCTTGAGGGAAGAGACCCAGTACTTC. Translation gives CASSLREETQYF.